This T cell receptor beta chain was captured by sequencing in a study of blood T cells in healthy people across ages. Overall study results and limits: The study found more naive CD4+ cells and higher diversity in long-lived than aged donors.

A second PCR, run for about 7 to 12 cycles, used a sample-barcoded 5' primer plus a J-beta primer mix. TCRdb analysed the 5' RACE reads with MiXCR anew, one entry per CDR3 protein. The sample has some 1.5 million distinct CDR3 sequences, 40% to 45% seen once. In the case of this clonotype: Its target is not known.

The CDR3 consists of 14 residues. V was shortened by 5 bases and J by 7 bases, with 14 bases between the two germline ends. Germline-derived CDR1 and CDR2 are SGHTA and FQGNSA. This chain links TRBV7-2 with TRBJ1-4; D might be TRBD1 (6 bases). The sequencing input was blood. The receptor's source is a woman between 18 and 30 years old in good health. The CDR3 DNA follows: TGTGCCAGCAGCCCGGACAGATCGAGTGAAAAACTGTTTTTT. This encodes CASSPDRSSEKLFF.